This T cell receptor (beta chain) was sequenced for a study of shared clonotypes between healthy human individuals. Study conclusions and caveats: An effect of sequencing depth on clonotype sharing among donors was expected. Estimated richness was generally greater in naive than memory subsets. In having few donors, the study represented limited genetic and exposure-history diversity.

This clone was counted once. What it recognizes is unknown. This table comes from immunoSEQ multiplex PCR, and its TCRdb copy is limited to in-frame clones, with some not included. The data show around 510,000 clones, around 95% seen once. The CDR3 is 13 residues long. Germline values: CDR1 MDHEN, CDR2 SYDVKM. V lost 5 bases, J lost 6 bases, and 4 bases stayed unmatched. Sequenced material: naive CD4+ T cells sorted from blood. Subset in this sample: CD45RA+ positively selected. This receptor was identified in a woman aged 25 to 45 in good health. V gene TRBV28 combines with J gene TRBJ2-5, with 9 bases that match TRBD2. The CDR3 is CASSVAGVQTQYF. CDR3 DNA: TGTGCCAGCAGTGTAGCGGGAGTGCAGACCCAGTACTTC.